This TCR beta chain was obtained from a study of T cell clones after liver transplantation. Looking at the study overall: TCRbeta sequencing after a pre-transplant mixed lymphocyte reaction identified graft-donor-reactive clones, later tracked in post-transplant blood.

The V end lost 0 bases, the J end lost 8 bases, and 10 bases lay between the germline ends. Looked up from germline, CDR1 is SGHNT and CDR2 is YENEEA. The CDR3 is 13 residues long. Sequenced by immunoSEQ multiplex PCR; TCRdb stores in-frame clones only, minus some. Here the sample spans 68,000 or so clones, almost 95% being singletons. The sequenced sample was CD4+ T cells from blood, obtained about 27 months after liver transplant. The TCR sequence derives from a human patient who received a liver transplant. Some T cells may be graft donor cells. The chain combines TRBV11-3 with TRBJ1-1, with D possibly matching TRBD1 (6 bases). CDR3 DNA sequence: TGTGCCAGCAGCTTAGATAGCGGGACAGAAGCTTTCTTT. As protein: CASSLDSGTEAFF.